This TCR beta chain was retrieved from a study of regulatory T cells in long-lasting Graves disease. As for this clonotype: A much more abundant neighbour one base away suggests this may be a read error.

Researchers made TCR beta libraries by using iRepertoire HTBI primers and running Arm-PCR on CDR3 regions. MiXCR, applied by TCRdb to the multiplex PCR reads, yields one record per CDR3 protein. This sample has 600,000 to 650,000 distinct CDR3 sequences, with 16% found just once. Germline loops: CDR1 SNHLY, CDR2 FYNNEI. This CDR3 is built from 13 residues. Regarding time point: newly diagnosed GD, antithyroid drugs for less than 3 months. PBMC-extracted RNA yielded the TCR library. Approximately 8.9-milliliter peripheral blood samples went into EDTA tubes. This same sample was also taken into another study, of T cells in Graves' hyperthyroidism and ophthalmopathy.

The source of this sequence is a woman aged 30 to 39 with Graves disease. This chain joins TRBV2 and TRBJ2-7, with TRBD1 matching over 9 bases. The sequencing here drew on peripheral blood mononuclear cells (PBMCs), taken at new diagnosis, from a patient treated with antithyroid drugs. The CDR3 spells CASSGQGLYGQYF. In DNA form, the CDR3 reads TGTGCCAGCAGCGGACAGGGGTTGTACGGGCAGTACTTC.